These T cell receptor beta chains were read from a single sample in a study of CD8 T cells in Susac syndrome. TCRdb re-analysed the immunoSEQ multiplex PCR reads in MiXCR, keeping a single row per CDR3 protein. This sample has about 50,000 distinct CDR3 sequences; just over 90% occur once, and the top ten carry 0.4% to 0.55%. The specimen sequenced was CD8+ T cells from PBMCs. Source of these receptors: a human donor with multiple sclerosis. Both conserved end residues are part of each CDR3. The order of the fields is J gene, clone size, D gene, V gene, CDR3 DNA, CDR3 protein. D genes are given only for firm matches. Clone size is given for some rows only: seen once, a few or many times, or a class if the clone is expanded.

j_gene: TRBJ1-3; abundance: .; d_gene: .; v_gene: TRBV7-3; CDR3nt: TGTGCCAGCAGCTTAGATTTCTCTGGAAACACCATATATTTT; CDR3aa: CASSLDFSGNTIYF
j_gene: TRBJ1-1; abundance: .; d_gene: TRBD1; v_gene: TRBV4-2; CDR3nt: TGTGCCAGCAGCCTAGCGGACAGGGACACTGAAGCTTTCTTT; CDR3aa: CASSLADRDTEAFF
j_gene: TRBJ1-1; abundance: few; d_gene: .; v_gene: TRBV19; CDR3nt: TGTGCCAGTAGTATAGTTGGTTTTACAGAAGTCTTT; CDR3aa: CASSIVGFTEVF
j_gene: TRBJ2-7; abundance: .; d_gene: .; v_gene: TRBV7-9; CDR3nt: TGTGCCAGCACCCGACGACCGGGCCTAAGGGAGCAGTACTTC; CDR3aa: CASTRRPGLREQYF
j_gene: TRBJ2-1; abundance: few; d_gene: .; v_gene: TRBV12-3/TRBV12-4; CDR3nt: TGTGCCAGCGGGGACACCTCCTACAATGAGCAGTTCTTC; CDR3aa: CASGDTSYNEQFF
j_gene: TRBJ1-1; abundance: .; d_gene: TRBD1; v_gene: TRBV5-1; CDR3nt: TGCGCCAGCAGCTTGGTCGGGACAGGGGGCAACACTGAAGCTTTCTTT; CDR3aa: CASSLVGTGGNTEAFF
j_gene: TRBJ1-2; abundance: .; d_gene: .; v_gene: TRBV13; CDR3nt: TGTGCCAGTCCGAGCCGGTATGGCTACACCTTC; CDR3aa: CASPSRYGYTF
j_gene: TRBJ1-4; abundance: .; d_gene: .; v_gene: TRBV2; CDR3nt: TGTGCCAGCAGCCCCACGCGCGAAAAACTGTTTTTT; CDR3aa: CASSPTREKLFF
j_gene: TRBJ1-2; abundance: .; d_gene: .; v_gene: TRBV30; CDR3nt: TGTGCCTGCGCCTCAGGGGAGGCCTATGGCTACACCTTC; CDR3aa: CACASGEAYGYTF
j_gene: TRBJ1-2; abundance: .; d_gene: TRBD1; v_gene: TRBV6-2/TRBV6-3; CDR3nt: TGTGCCAGTACTGGGACAGGGCTCTACACCTTC; CDR3aa: CASTGTGLYTF
j_gene: TRBJ1-5; abundance: .; d_gene: .; v_gene: TRBV12-3/TRBV12-4; CDR3nt: TGTGCCAGCAGTTTTCGGAGCAATCAGCCCCAGCATTTT; CDR3aa: CASSFRSNQPQHF
j_gene: TRBJ2-6; abundance: .; d_gene: .; v_gene: TRBV15; CDR3nt: TGTGCCACCAGCAGAGATTTTGGGGCCAACGTCCTGACTTTC; CDR3aa: CATSRDFGANVLTF
j_gene: TRBJ1-2; abundance: .; d_gene: .; v_gene: TRBV4-3; CDR3nt: TGCGCCAGCAGCCAAGACACTACTACCTGGGCCGATGGCTACACCTTC; CDR3aa: CASSQDTTTWADGYTF
j_gene: TRBJ2-3; abundance: .; d_gene: .; v_gene: TRBV7-2; CDR3nt: TGTGCCAGCAGCTTAGTCGCGGTGGAAAGCACAGATACGCAGTATTTT; CDR3aa: CASSLVAVESTDTQYF
j_gene: TRBJ1-1; abundance: once; d_gene: .; v_gene: TRBV4-1; CDR3nt: TGCGCCAGCAGCCAAAGTAGGAACACTGAAGCTTTCTTT; CDR3aa: CASSQSRNTEAFF
j_gene: TRBJ1-2; abundance: .; d_gene: .; v_gene: TRBV11-2; CDR3nt: TGTGCCAGCAGCCGAACCGTGGGGGGGATTGCGGGCTACACCTTC; CDR3aa: CASSRTVGGIAGYTF
j_gene: TRBJ1-1; abundance: .; d_gene: .; v_gene: TRBV5-6; CDR3nt: TGTGCCAGCAGCTTGGGGGTGGGGAACACTGAAGCTTTCTTT; CDR3aa: CASSLGVGNTEAFF
j_gene: TRBJ2-7; abundance: once; d_gene: .; v_gene: TRBV4-2; CDR3nt: TGTGCCAGCAGCCCACAAGCGGGACAGAACTACTACGAGCAGTACTTC; CDR3aa: CASSPQAGQNYYEQYF
j_gene: TRBJ1-2; abundance: .; d_gene: .; v_gene: TRBV6-5; CDR3nt: TGTGCCAGCAGTTACAGGACGGGGGGCGGCTACACCTTC; CDR3aa: CASSYRTGGGYTF
j_gene: TRBJ1-1; abundance: once; d_gene: .; v_gene: TRBV19; CDR3nt: TGTGCCAGTAGTATTAGAGGTAGCGGAGCTGAAGCTTTCTTT; CDR3aa: CASSIRGSGAEAFF
j_gene: TRBJ2-2; abundance: .; d_gene: TRBD2; v_gene: TRBV4-1; CDR3nt: TGCGCCAGCAGCCCAGGGACTAGTGACACCGGGGAGCTGTTTTTT; CDR3aa: CASSPGTSDTGELFF
j_gene: TRBJ2-6; abundance: .; d_gene: .; v_gene: TRBV28; CDR3nt: TGTGCCAGCAGTCCACAGTATTCTAGCTCTGGGGCCAACGTCCTGACTTTC; CDR3aa: CASSPQYSSSGANVLTF
j_gene: TRBJ2-1; abundance: .; d_gene: TRBD1; v_gene: TRBV29-1; CDR3nt: TGCAGCGTGAAAGGGGGCAACTACAATGAGCAGTTCTTC; CDR3aa: CSVKGGNYNEQFF